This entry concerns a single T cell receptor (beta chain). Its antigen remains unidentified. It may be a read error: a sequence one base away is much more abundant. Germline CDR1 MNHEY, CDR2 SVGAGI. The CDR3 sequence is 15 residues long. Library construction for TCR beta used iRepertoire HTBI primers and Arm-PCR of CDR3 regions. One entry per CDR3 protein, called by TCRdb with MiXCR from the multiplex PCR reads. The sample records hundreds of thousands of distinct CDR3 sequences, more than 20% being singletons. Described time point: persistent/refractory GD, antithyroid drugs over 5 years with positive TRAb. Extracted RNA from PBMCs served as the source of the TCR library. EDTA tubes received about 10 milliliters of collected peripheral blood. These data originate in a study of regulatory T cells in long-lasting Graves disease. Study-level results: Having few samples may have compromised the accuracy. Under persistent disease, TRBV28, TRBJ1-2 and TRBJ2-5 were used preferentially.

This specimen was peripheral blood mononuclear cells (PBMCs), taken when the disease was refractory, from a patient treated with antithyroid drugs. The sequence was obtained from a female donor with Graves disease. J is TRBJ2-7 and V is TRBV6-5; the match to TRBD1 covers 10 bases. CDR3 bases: TGTGCCAACAGTTACATCGGGACAGGGGTGGTCGAGCAGTACTTC. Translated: CANSYIGTGVVEQYF.